The T cell receptor (beta chain) described here comes from a study of glioma-infiltrating T cells after dendritic cell vaccination. Documented time point: after dendritic cell vaccination, including at tumor progression/relapse. Libraries were prepared by immunoSEQ multiplex PCR; TCRdb keeps only in-frame clonotypes and omits some of them. Of about 87,000 clones detected, roughly 87% appear once; the ten largest clones hold roughly 6.8%. J gave up 3 bases and V 6 bases, and 1 base lay outside the gene matches. This CDR3 region has 13 residues. Germline CDR1 reads MGHRA; CDR2 reads YSYEKL. The chain carries TRBV4-1 and TRBJ2-7; 11 bases align to TRBD2. This clonotype was obtained from a human donor with glioblastoma. The source was blood, collected after dendritic cell vaccination. This CDR3 reads CASSLAGGYEQYF. The CDR3 coding sequence is TGCGCCAGCAGTCTAGCGGGGGGCTACGAGCAGTACTTC.